These 18 T cell receptor beta chains were sequenced from one sample in a study of monozygotic twins with inflammatory bowel disease. Using the 5' RACE reads, TCRdb records one entry per CDR3 protein without DNA. This table lists approximately 400,000 distinct CDR3 sequences. The sequenced material came from blood. The receptors were gathered from a human donor with ulcerative colitis or Crohn's disease, or a healthy co-twin of an affected twin (not recorded which).

The chain joins TRBV4-1 to TRBJ2-1; TCRdb proposes TRBD2, but this gene call is untestable without DNA. Germline loops: CDR1 MGHRA, CDR2 YSYEKL. This CDR3 region has 17 residues. CDR3 region: CASSQGGTSSSYNEQFF.

CDR3 residues: CASSWTGGGYTF. The gene calls are TRBV5-1 and TRBJ1-2; TCRdb lists TRBD1, though no DNA is available to test this call. The CDR3 is 12 residues long. Germline V gene data show CDR1 as SGHRS and CDR2 as YFSETQ.

The rearrangement joins TRBV5-1 to TRBJ2-2; TCRdb's D call, TRBD1, is unchecked because there is no DNA. Germline CDR1 and CDR2: SGHRS and YFSETQ. This CDR3 spans 15 amino acids. This CDR3 is CASSLWAANTGELFF.

The genes are TRBV18 and TRBJ1-2; TCRdb picks TRBD1, but there is no DNA to check that call. Germline CDR1 and CDR2: KGHSH and LQKENI. The CDR3 has 14 amino acids. This CDR3 reads CASTPVGGNYGYTF.

V usage is TRBV29-1 and J usage is TRBJ1-1. CDR1 and CDR2 from the germline V gene are SQVTM and ANQGSEA. The CDR3 runs 13 residues. Here the CDR3 reads CSVERALNTEAFF. The full variable domain, its missing parts supplied by reference TRBV29-1 and TRBJ1-1, is SAVISQKPSRDICQRGTSLTIQCQVDSQVTMMFWYRQQPGQSLTLIATANQGSEATYESGFVIDKFPISRPNLTFSTLTVSNMSPEDSSIYLCSVERALNTEAFFGQGTRLTVV.

This chain connects TRBV28 to TRBJ2-2. The CDR3 is made up of 12 amino acids. Germline assignment: CDR1 MDHEN and CDR2 SYDVKM. The CDR3: CASTRHLGELFF. Supplemented by reference TRBV28 and TRBJ2-2, the full variable domain reads DVKVTQSSRYLVKRTGEKVFLECVQDMDHENMFWYRQDPGLGLRLIYFSYDVKMKEKGDIPEGYSVSREKKERFSLILESASTNQTSMYLCASTRHLGELFFGEGSRLTVL.

The gene calls are TRBV27 and TRBJ2-7; the TCRdb call, TRBD2, lacks DNA for checking. CDR1 is MNHEY and CDR2 is SMNVEV in the germline V gene (reference sequence). This CDR3 has 17 residues. CDR3 region: CASSPTLPGLAGYEQYF.

The rearrangement links TRBV7-2 to TRBJ1-5. Germline CDR1 reads SGHTA; CDR2 reads FQGNSA. The CDR3 is made up of 15 amino acids. CDR3 loop: CASSLVRSYNQPQHF.

This chain joins TRBV14 and TRBJ2-2. This CDR3 is built from 14 residues. Germline V gene lookup returns CDR1 SGHDN and CDR2 FVKESK. The CDR3 loop is CASSQAGMAGELFF.

This chain joins TRBV6-2 or TRBV6-3 and TRBJ2-1; the TRBD2 assignment by TCRdb is unverifiable without DNA. Germline CDR1 and CDR2: MNHEY and SVGEGT. The CDR3 has 13 residues. This CDR3 reads CASLAEDYNEQFF.

V is TRBV2 and J is TRBJ1-4. The CDR3 has 14 amino acids. The germline gives CDR1 SNHLY, CDR2 FYNNEI. This CDR3 is CASRPSGLNEKLFF.

The rearrangement links TRBV5-1 to TRBJ2-6. The CDR3 has 14 amino acids. Germline V gene lookup returns CDR1 SGHRS and CDR2 YFSETQ. CDR3 loop: CASSDSSGANVLTF.

This chain connects TRBV20-1 to TRBJ1-5; the D gene TCRdb calls, TRBD1, cannot be checked with no DNA. CDR3 length equals 14 residues. CDR1 is DFQATT, CDR2 SNEGSKA, per germline (reference sequence). CDR3: CSAIGQGDNQPQHF.

The CDR3 loop is CASSLSGSYEQYF. The J gene is TRBJ2-7, the V gene TRBV12-3 or TRBV12-4. CDR3 length: 13 residues.

The J gene is TRBJ2-7, the V gene TRBV6-6; as DNA is missing, the TRBD1 call by TCRdb cannot be tested. This CDR3 contains 15 residues. CDR1 and CDR2 (germline): MNHNY, SVGAGI (reference sequence). CDR3 loop: CASRKEQGDSYEQYF.

The V and J genes are TRBV9 and TRBJ2-2. Per germline, CDR1 SGDLS and CDR2 YYNGEE. This CDR3 is 14 amino acids long. The CDR3 protein is CASSPREDTGELFF.

The CDR3 loop reads CSAGQDLSSPLHF. The V call is TRBV20-1, the J call TRBJ1-6; the TCRdb call, TRBD1, lacks DNA for checking. The CDR3 has 13 amino acids. Germline V lookup: CDR1 DFQATT, CDR2 SNEGSKA (reference sequence).

V is TRBV3-1 and J is TRBJ2-1; TCRdb reports TRBD1, a call that lacks DNA to check it against. Germline CDR1 is LGHDT and CDR2 is YNNKEL (reference sequence). The CDR3 totals 16 residues. This CDR3 reads CASSQDLGSGGGEQFF.